Included here is one TCR beta chain sequence, with context. Antigen unknown. This CDR3 is 17 amino acids long. Germline V gene data show CDR1 as SGHRS and CDR2 as YFSETQ. The V and J ends lost 4 bases and 5 bases respectively, with 22 bases between them. TCR beta cDNA libraries had unique molecular identifiers. TCRdb reprocessed the PCR reads via MiXCR and lists one record per CDR3 protein. In the table there are about 540,000 distinct CDR3 sequences, 30% to 40% of which are singletons. This sample is drawn from a study of post-analysis software for immune sequencing data. Study as a whole: Disease trajectories encompassed relapsing-remitting, secondary progressive and progressive-relapsing multiple sclerosis.

Study conclusions and caveats: By F measure, samples from a shared preparation batch strongly co-clustered. About 5 TRBV segments (TRBV5-6, TRBV5-1 and TRBV20-1 among them) occurred more frequently in patients than in controls. Controls significantly exceeded multiple sclerosis patients in normalized Chao1 diversity.

The chain has TRBV5-1 and TRBJ2-4, with D possibly TRBD2 on 6 matching bases. What was sequenced was blood. This receptor was obtained from a girl younger than 18 with multiple sclerosis. Here the CDR3 reads CASSPGSGTLGENIQYF. CDR3 DNA sequence: TGCGCCAGCAGCCCAGGATCCGGGACTTTGGGCGAAAACATTCAGTACTTC.